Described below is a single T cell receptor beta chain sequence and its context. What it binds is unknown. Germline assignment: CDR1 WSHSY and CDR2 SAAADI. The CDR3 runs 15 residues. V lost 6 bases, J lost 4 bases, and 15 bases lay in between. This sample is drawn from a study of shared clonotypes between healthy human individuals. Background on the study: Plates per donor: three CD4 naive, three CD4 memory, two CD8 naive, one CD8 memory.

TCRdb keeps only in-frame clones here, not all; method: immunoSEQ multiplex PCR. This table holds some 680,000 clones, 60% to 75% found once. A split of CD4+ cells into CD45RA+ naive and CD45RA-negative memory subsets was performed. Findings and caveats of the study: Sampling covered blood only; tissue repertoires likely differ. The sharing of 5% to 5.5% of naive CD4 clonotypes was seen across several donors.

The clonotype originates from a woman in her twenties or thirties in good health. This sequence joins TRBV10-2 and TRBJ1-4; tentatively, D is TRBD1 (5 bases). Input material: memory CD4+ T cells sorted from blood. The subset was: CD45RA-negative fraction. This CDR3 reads CASRGGRDGNEKLFF. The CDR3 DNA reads TGCGCCAGCAGAGGAGGCCGGGACGGTAATGAAAAACTGTTTTTT.